Listed below are T cell receptor beta chains from one sample, sequenced in a study of shared clonotypes between healthy human individuals. Profiled with immunoSEQ multiplex PCR; TCRdb holds only in-frame clones, not every one. Seen here are 230,000 or so clones, under 80% observed once, and the top ten hold 11%. Input material: memory CD4+ T cells sorted from blood. The receptor set was obtained from a young man in good health. Each CDR3 is given with its conserved first and last residue. D genes are given only for firm matches. Size tells how often a clone was seen (once, few, many) or the class of an expanded clone, and some rows leave it out.

V gene	CDR3 length	clone size	J gene	D gene	CDR3 protein	CDR3 DNA
TRBV6-5	14	medium-sized	TRBJ2-3	NA	CASRGGLSTDTQYF	TGTGCCAGCAGGGGGGGGCTTAGCACAGATACGCAGTATTTT
TRBV28	15	few	TRBJ1-1	NA	CASRRVGGANTEAFF	TGTGCCAGCAGACGGGTGGGAGGGGCGAACACTGAAGCTTTCTTT
TRBV21-1	12	NA	TRBJ1-1	NA	CASSLSHLEAFF	TGTGCCAGCAGCCTTTCCCACCTAGAAGCTTTCTTT
TRBV18	13	NA	TRBJ2-7	TRBD2	CASSPGTNLKQYF	TGTGCCAGCTCCCCCGGGACTAATCTTAAGCAGTACTTC
TRBV29-1	13	NA	TRBJ1-5	NA	CSVRDNLNQPQHF	TGCAGCGTTAGGGACAACCTCAATCAGCCCCAGCATTTT
TRBV5-6	19	NA	TRBJ2-4	TRBD1	CASSLLSISLGQGENIQYF	TGTGCCAGCAGCTTGTTAAGCATTAGCTTGGGACAGGGAGAGAACATTCAGTACTTC
TRBV7-2	14	NA	TRBJ2-7	NA	CASSLAGSSYEQYF	TGTGCCAGCAGCTTAGCGGGCAGCTCCTACGAGCAGTACTTC
TRBV29-1	11	NA	TRBJ1-1	NA	CSVHTWTEAFF	TGCAGCGTCCATACGTGGACTGAAGCTTTCTTT
TRBV11-2	15	NA	TRBJ2-7	NA	CASSQNRGRLDEQYF	TGTGCCAGCAGCCAGAACCGGGGGCGATTAGACGAGCAGTACTTC
TRBV16	19	NA	TRBJ2-3	TRBD1	CASSPIAGTGDNLGDTQYF	TGTGCCAGCAGCCCAATCGCCGGGACAGGGGACAACTTAGGGGATACGCAGTATTTT
TRBV18	17	NA	TRBJ2-1	TRBD2	CASSPRRVAGVMGEQFF	TGTGCCAGCTCACCTCGAAGGGTAGCGGGAGTTATGGGTGAGCAGTTCTTC